This T cell receptor beta chain was identified in a study of blood T cell repertoires in COVID-19. Study overall: PBMCs, B-cell-depleted T cells, or T cells were the source of the cDNA or gDNA that made up the material.

J gave up 0 bases and V 3 bases, and 3 bases lay outside the gene matches. The CDR3 spans 17 residues. Looked up from germline, CDR1 is LGHNA and CDR2 is YSLEER. Data came from immunoSEQ multiplex PCR; TCRdb stores just in-frame clones and leaves some out. Of 240,000 or so clones in the sample, about 88% were seen once. This sequence was found in a woman aged 40-49 years who had recovered from COVID-19. Source material: peripheral blood. The rearrangement joins TRBV4-3 to TRBJ2-1, with TRBD2 identical over 12 bases. The CDR3 bases are TGCGCCAGCAGCCACGGACTAGCGGGGAGCTCCTACAATGAGCAGTTCTTC. It codes for CASSHGLAGSSYNEQFF.